One and the same sample provided the 21 T cell receptor beta chains below, sequenced in a study of T-cell memory formation after mild COVID-19. TCRdb used MiXCR to reprocess the 5' RACE reads, holding one entry per CDR3 protein. Among about 400,000 distinct CDR3 sequences listed, more than 15% were seen once. Sequencing input: PBMCs or a T cell subset sorted from them (not recorded which). These receptors all come from a man aged 18-30 years who had mild COVID-19 (a few samples of this study predate the infection). Cell type and time point are not known.

This clonotype was found a few times. V is TRBV24-1 and J is TRBJ2-1; D not certain. Germline V gene sequence: CDR1 KGHDR, CDR2 SFDVKD. Trimming pared 3 bases from V and 6 bases from J, leaving 14 bases between. This CDR3 is built from 15 residues. The CDR3 sequence is CATSDPRTVGNEQFF. Written as DNA, the CDR3 is TGTGCCACCAGTGATCCCCGGACCGTCGGCAATGAGCAGTTCTTC.

A few counts support this clonotype. The rearrangement links TRBV27 to TRBJ1-5, with D possibly being TRBD1 (5 bases). Germline V gene lookup returns CDR1 MNHEY and CDR2 SMNVEV (reference sequence). V was pared by 5 bases and J by 9 bases, with 11 bases between. The CDR3 contains 12 residues. The CDR3 DNA reads TGTGCCAGCAGTGGGGGGTTTGGGCCCCAGCATTTT. Translation: CASSGGFGPQHF.

This chain joins TRBV9 and TRBJ2-1; the D gene is possibly TRBD2 (6 bases). Germline loops: CDR1 SGDLS, CDR2 YYNGEE. CDR3 length equals 18 residues. V was cut by 0 bases and J by 6 bases, with 22 bases left in between. The CDR3: CASSVGTRGSPSVNEQFF. The CDR3 DNA reads TGTGCCAGCAGCGTAGGGACACGGGGGTCCCCCTCGGTCAATGAGCAGTTCTTC.

The V and J genes are TRBV5-1 and TRBJ2-6, with TRBD1 matching 8 bases. The V gene end was trimmed by 0 bases and the J gene end by 4 bases; junction bases not matched to a gene: 9. Germline CDR1 is SGHRS and CDR2 is YFSETQ. This CDR3 has 18 residues. CDR3 amino acids: CASSLARQGPPGANVLTF. The CDR3, as DNA: TGCGCCAGCAGCTTGGCTCGACAGGGGCCTCCCGGGGCCAACGTCCTGACTTTC.

This clonotype occurred many times. The V and J genes are TRBV6-5 and TRBJ2-1; no reliable D call. Germline CDR1 is MNHEY and CDR2 is SVGAGI. The CDR3 sequence is 11 residues long. Trimming removed 2 bases from V and 10 bases from J, with 6 bases in between. In nucleotides, the CDR3 is TGTGCCAGCAGTTACGGTGGGGAGCAGTTCTTC. It yields the protein CASSYGGEQFF.

The chain carries TRBV12-3 or TRBV12-4 and TRBJ2-1; D ambiguous. The V and J ends lost 8 bases and 1 base respectively, with 18 bases between them. This CDR3 is built from 16 residues. The CDR3 coding sequence is TGTGCCAGCCTTGCCCGGGCTACCTTATCCTACAATGAGCAGTTCTTC. Protein product: CASLARATLSYNEQFF.

The chain carries TRBV20-1 and TRBJ2-4; 10 positions match TRBD2. Germline CDR1 reads DFQATT; CDR2 reads SNEGSKA (reference sequence). CDR3 length: 18 amino acids. J lost 0 bases, V lost 2 bases, and 10 bases had no gene match. CDR3 region: CSARSGSSGGRAKNIQYF. The DNA of the CDR3 is TGCAGTGCTAGAAGCGGTTCTAGCGGGGGCCGAGCCAAAAACATTCAGTACTTC.

This clonotype has more than one count but fewer than ten. This chain links TRBV5-1 with TRBJ2-1; 9 bases agree with TRBD2. The V segment lost 5 bases and the J segment 4 bases; nucleotides outside the gene matches: 10. The CDR3 length is 16 residues. Germline V lookup: CDR1 SGHRS, CDR2 YFSETQ. DNA of the CDR3: TGCGCCAGCAGGCCATTTCTAGCGGGGCTATACAATGAGCAGTTCTTC. It translates to CASRPFLAGLYNEQFF. Based on the CDR3 plus reference TRBV5-1 and TRBJ2-1, the full variable domain is KAGVTQTPRYLIKTRGQQVTLSCSPISGHRSVSWYQQTPGQGLQFLFEYFSETQRNKGNFPGRFSGRQFSNSRSEMNVSTLELGDSALYLCASRPFLAGLYNEQFFGPGTRLTVL.

The genes are TRBV20-1 and TRBJ2-3; the match to TRBD2 covers 10 bases. The CDR3 covers 14 residues. Losses at the gene ends were 7 bases for V and 1 base for J; bases not matched to a gene: 5. CDR1 DFQATT and CDR2 SNEGSKA come from the germline V gene (reference sequence). The CDR3 reads CSVPGLAGTDTQYF. CDR3 nucleotides: TGCAGTGTCCCAGGACTAGCGGGCACAGATACGCAGTATTTT.

The sample holds a few counts of this clonotype. The chain couples TRBV20-1 to TRBJ2-2, with 8 bases identical to TRBD1. Germline loops: CDR1 DFQATT, CDR2 SNEGSKA (reference sequence). This CDR3 spans 16 amino acids. Trimming took 1 base from V and 1 from J; bases not matched to a gene: 5. The CDR3 is CSARVPGTGNTGELFF. In DNA form, the CDR3 reads TGCAGTGCTAGAGTGCCGGGGACAGGGAACACCGGGGAGCTGTTTTTT.

The genes are TRBV2 and TRBJ1-5, with D possibly being TRBD1 (5 bases). CDR1 and CDR2 (germline): SNHLY, FYNNEI. V shed 7 bases and J shed 3 bases, with 13 bases lying between them. CDR3 length: 14 amino acids. The CDR3 DNA reads as TGTGCCAGCATTGGGGCGTCCTCCAATCAGCCCCAGCATTTT. Its translation: CASIGASSNQPQHF.

Only a few counts were recorded for this clonotype. V is TRBV20-1 and J is TRBJ2-2; perhaps TRBD2 as D (5 bases). V was shortened by 1 base and J by 1 base, with 7 bases between the two germline ends. CDR1 and CDR2 from the germline V gene are DFQATT and SNEGSKA (reference sequence). The CDR3 totals 14 residues. DNA of the CDR3: TGCAGTGCTAGAGTGGCGGGGAACACCGGGGAGCTGTTTTTT. Residues: CSARVAGNTGELFF.

The count of this clonotype is one. The junction and the germline gene differ at one end; a read error may be behind it. The V call is TRBV3-1, the J call TRBJ2-1; 8 bases map to TRBD2. Looked up from germline, CDR1 is LGHDT and CDR2 is YNNKEL (reference sequence). The CDR3 loop spans 14 amino acids. CDR3 coding DNA: TGTGCCAGCAGCCAAGAAAGCGGGGGCGCCCGGTCGCTCTTC. This gives the protein CASSQESGGARSLF.

This clonotype was observed many times. The chain has TRBV7-9 and TRBJ1-3; no clear D gene. Germline V gene sequence: CDR1 SEHNR, CDR2 FQNEAQ (reference sequence). The CDR3 runs to 13 residues. V lost 1 base and J lost 4, with 5 bases in between. The CDR3: CASSLGRGNTIYF. The CDR3, as DNA: TGTGCCAGCAGCTTAGGACGGGGAAACACCATATATTTT.

CDR3 region: CASRDRVETGELFF. The CDR3 DNA sequence: TGCGCCAGCCGGGACAGGGTCGAGACCGGGGAGCTGTTTTTT. This sequence joins TRBV5-1 and TRBJ2-2; 9 bases align to TRBD1. V shed 7 bases and J 5 bases; nucleotides not matched to a gene: 6. The CDR3 is 14 amino acids. Looked up from germline, CDR1 is SGHRS and CDR2 is YFSETQ.

The chain is built from TRBV7-2 and TRBJ1-2; tentative D call: TRBD1 (5 bases). CDR1 is SGHTA, CDR2 FQGNSA, per germline. CDR3 length equals 13 residues. V dropped 4 bases and J dropped 7 bases, with 13 bases sitting between them. The CDR3 region is CASSSGPTAGYTF. DNA for the CDR3: TGTGCCAGCAGCTCCGGCCCGACAGCTGGCTACACCTTC.

This clonotype appeared a single time. This chain links TRBV19 with TRBJ2-1; D ambiguous. Germline V gives CDR1 LNHDA, CDR2 SQIVND (reference sequence). CDR3 size: 15 residues. V lost 0 bases, J lost 10 bases, and 16 bases lay in between. CDR3 loop: CASSIDLTRLVEQFF. DNA of the CDR3: TGTGCCAGTAGTATAGATCTGACCCGTTTAGTGGAGCAGTTCTTC.

This clonotype showed up just a few times. The rearrangement links TRBV7-3 to TRBJ2-3; 10 nucleotides line up with TRBD1. Germline CDR1 SGHTA, CDR2 FQGTGA. V lost 4 bases and J lost 3; bases outside the gene matches: 4. CDR3 length: 15 residues. The CDR3 sequence is CASSSSGQGTDTQYF. DNA for the CDR3: TGTGCCAGCAGCTCGTCGGGACAGGGGACAGATACGCAGTATTTT.

This clonotype was seen more than once but under ten times. This sequence joins TRBV11-2 and TRBJ2-2; perhaps TRBD2 as D (6 bases). The CDR3 consists of 16 residues. V was trimmed by 8 bases and J by 0 bases, leaving 16 bases between them. Germline assignment: CDR1 SGHAT and CDR2 FQNNGV. The CDR3 loop reads CASRIPGTANTGELFF. DNA of the CDR3: TGTGCCAGCCGCATCCCCGGGACTGCGAACACCGGGGAGCTGTTTTTT.

This clonotype was seen repeatedly, ten times or more. At one boundary the junction diverges from the germline segment, which might be a read error. The chain has TRBV7-2 and TRBJ1-1, with TRBD1 matching 7 bases. This CDR3 comprises 12 residues. Germline V gene sequence: CDR1 SGHTA, CDR2 FQGNSA. The CDR3 loop reads CASSLPTGSLIF. CDR3 coding DNA: TGTGCCAGCAGCTTACCGACAGGGTCTCTGATCTTT.

This clonotype has a handful of counts. V gene TRBV24-1 combines with J gene TRBJ2-1; 8 positions match TRBD1. After removal of 5 bases from V and 7 bases from J, the junction contained 6 bases not matched to a gene. The CDR3 is made up of 14 amino acids. Germline CDR1 is KGHDR and CDR2 is SFDVKD. The CDR3 coding sequence is TGTGCCACCAGTGCCACAGGGGGGAGGAATGAGCAGTTCTTC. This sequence encodes CATSATGGRNEQFF.